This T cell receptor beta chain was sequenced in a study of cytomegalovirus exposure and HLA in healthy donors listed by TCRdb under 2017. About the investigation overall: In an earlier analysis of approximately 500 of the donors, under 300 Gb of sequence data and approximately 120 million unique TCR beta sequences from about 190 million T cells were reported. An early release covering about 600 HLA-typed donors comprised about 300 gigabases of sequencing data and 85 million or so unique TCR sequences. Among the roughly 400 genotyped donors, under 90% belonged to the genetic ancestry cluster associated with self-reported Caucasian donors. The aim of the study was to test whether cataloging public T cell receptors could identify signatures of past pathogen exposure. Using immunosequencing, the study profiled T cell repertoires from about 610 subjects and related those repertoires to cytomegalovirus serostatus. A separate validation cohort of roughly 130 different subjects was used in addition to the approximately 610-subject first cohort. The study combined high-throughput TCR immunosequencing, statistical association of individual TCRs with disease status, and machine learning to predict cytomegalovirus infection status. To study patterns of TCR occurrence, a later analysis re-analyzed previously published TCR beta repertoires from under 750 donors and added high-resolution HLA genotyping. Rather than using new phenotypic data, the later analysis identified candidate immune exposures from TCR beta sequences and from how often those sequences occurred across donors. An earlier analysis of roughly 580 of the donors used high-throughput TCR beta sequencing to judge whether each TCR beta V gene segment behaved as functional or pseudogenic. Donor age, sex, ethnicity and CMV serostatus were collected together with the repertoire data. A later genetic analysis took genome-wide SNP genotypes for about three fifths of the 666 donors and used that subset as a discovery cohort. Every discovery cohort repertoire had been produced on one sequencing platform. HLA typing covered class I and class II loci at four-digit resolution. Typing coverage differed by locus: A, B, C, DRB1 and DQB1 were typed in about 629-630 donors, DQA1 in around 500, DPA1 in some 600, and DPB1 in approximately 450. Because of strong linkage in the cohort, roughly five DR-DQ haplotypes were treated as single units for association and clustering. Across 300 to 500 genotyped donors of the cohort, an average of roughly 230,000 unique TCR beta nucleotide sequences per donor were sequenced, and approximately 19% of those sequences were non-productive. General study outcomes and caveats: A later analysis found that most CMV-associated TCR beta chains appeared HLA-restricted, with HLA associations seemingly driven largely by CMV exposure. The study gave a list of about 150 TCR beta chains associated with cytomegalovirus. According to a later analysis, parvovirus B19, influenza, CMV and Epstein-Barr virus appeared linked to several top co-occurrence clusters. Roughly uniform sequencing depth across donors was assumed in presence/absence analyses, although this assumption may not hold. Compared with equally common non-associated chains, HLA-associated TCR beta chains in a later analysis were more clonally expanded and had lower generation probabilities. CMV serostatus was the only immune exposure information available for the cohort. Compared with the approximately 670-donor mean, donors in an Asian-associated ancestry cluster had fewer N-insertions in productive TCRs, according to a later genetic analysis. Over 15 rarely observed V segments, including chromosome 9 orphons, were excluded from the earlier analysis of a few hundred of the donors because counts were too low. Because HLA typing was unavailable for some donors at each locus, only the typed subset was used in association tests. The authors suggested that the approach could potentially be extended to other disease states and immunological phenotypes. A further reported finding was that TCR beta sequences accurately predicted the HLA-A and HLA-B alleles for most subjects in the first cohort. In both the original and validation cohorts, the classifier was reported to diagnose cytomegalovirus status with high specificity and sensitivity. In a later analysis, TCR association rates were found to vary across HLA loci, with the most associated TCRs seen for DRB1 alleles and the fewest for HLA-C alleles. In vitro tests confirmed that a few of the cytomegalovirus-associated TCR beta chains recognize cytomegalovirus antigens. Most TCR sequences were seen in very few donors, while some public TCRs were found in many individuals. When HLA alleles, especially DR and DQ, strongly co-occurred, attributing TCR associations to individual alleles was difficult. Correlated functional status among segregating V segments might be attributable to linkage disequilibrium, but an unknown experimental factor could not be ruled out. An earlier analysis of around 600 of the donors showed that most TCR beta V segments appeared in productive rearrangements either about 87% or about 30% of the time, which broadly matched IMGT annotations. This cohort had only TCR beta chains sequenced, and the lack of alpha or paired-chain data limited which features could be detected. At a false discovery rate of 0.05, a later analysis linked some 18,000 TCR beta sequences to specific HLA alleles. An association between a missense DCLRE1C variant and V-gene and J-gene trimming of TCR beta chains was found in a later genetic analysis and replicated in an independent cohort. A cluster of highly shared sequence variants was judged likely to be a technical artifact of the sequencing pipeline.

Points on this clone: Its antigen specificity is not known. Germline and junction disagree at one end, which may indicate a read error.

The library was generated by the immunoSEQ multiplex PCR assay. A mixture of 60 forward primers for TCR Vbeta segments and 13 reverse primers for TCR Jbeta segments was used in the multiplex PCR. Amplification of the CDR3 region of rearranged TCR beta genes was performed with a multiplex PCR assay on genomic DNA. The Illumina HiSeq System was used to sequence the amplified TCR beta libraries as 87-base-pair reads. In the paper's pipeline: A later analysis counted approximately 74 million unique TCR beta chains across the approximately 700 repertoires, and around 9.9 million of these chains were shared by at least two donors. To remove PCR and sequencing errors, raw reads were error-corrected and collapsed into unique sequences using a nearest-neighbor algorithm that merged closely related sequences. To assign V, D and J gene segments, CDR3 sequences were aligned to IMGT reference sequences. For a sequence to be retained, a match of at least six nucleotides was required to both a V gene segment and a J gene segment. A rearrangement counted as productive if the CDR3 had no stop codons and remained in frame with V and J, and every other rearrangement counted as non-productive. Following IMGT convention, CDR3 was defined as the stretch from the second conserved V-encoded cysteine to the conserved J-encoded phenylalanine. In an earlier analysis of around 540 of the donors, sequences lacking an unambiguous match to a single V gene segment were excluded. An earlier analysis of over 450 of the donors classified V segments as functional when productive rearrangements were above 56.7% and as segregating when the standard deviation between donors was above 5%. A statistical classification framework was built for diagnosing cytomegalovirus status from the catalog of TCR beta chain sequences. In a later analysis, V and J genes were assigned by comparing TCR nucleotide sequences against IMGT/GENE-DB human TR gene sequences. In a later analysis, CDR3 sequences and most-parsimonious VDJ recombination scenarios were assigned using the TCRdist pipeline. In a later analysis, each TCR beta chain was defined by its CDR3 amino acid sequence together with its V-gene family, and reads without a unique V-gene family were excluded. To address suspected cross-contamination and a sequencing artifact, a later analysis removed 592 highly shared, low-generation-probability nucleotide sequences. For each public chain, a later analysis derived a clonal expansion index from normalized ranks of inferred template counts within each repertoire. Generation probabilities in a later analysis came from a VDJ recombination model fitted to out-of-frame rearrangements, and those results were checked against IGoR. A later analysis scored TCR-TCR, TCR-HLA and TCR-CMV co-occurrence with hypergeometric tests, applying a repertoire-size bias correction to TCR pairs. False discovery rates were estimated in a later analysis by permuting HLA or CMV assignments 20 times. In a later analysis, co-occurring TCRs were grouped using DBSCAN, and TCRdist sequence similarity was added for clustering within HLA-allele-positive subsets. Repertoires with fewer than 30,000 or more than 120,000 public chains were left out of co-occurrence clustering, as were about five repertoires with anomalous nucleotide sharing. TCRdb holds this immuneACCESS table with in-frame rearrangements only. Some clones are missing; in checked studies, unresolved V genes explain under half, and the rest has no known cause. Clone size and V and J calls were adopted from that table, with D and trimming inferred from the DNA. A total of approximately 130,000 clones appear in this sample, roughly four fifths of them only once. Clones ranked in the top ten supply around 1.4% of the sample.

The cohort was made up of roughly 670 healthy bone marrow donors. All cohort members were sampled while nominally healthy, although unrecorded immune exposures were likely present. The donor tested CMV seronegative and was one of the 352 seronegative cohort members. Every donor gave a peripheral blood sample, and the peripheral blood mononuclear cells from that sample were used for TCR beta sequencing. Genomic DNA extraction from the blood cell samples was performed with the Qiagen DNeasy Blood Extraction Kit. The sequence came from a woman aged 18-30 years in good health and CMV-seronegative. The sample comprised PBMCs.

The CDR3 here reads CASSPSSGANGLTF. The nucleotides read TGCGCCAGCAGCCCTTCCTCTGGGGCCAACGGCCTGACTTTC. The chain joins TRBV5-1 to TRBJ2-6; the D segment could be TRBD1, given 5 matching bases. Including the terminal cysteine and phenylalanine, the CDR3 comprises 14 residues. The read is trimmed to its CDR3 DNA, 42 bases read in frame from base 1. In the germline V gene, CDR1 corresponds to SGHRS and CDR2 to YFSETQ.